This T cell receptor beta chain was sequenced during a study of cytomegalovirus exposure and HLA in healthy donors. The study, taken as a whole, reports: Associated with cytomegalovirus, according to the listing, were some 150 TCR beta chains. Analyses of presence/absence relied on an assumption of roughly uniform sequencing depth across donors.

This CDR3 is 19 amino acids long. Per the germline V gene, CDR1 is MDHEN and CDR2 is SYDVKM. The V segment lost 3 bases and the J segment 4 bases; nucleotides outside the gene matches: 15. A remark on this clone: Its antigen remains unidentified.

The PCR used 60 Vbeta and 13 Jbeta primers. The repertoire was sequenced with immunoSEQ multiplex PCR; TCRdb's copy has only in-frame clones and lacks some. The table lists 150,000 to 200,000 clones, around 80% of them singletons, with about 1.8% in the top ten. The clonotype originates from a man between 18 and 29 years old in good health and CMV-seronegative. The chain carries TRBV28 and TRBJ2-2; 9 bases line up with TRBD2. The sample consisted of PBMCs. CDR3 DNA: TGTGCCAGCAGTTTCCCCTTGGCTAGCGGGGCAGCGTCCACCGGGGAGCTGTTTTTT. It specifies CASSFPLASGAASTGELFF.